This TCR beta chain was found in a study of shared clonotypes between healthy human individuals. For the study at large: Donors, aged 18 to 49, were a couple of women and a few men. Study results and caveats: Across several donors, naive CD4 shared 5% to 5.5%, naive CD8 3.5% to 4%, memory CD4 roughly 2.4%, memory CD8 over 0.3%.

The V and J ends lost 3 bases and 5 bases respectively, with 8 bases between them. This CDR3 is 12 amino acids long. Germline V gives CDR1 SNHLY, CDR2 FYNNEI. Of note for this clone: What it binds is not known.

Some 28,000 T cell genomes (roughly 0.2 ug DNA) went into each sorted-subset replicate. Per the authors' pipeline: ImmunoSEQ output held junction-only sequences without quality scores, so filtering differed. Assay used: immunoSEQ multiplex PCR; TCRdb lists only in-frame clones, some missing. The V and J calls and clone size are taken from that table; D and trimming were inferred from the DNA. Among about 2 million clones listed, about 95% were seen once. Sequenced: naive CD4+ T cells sorted from blood. Subset described: CD45RA+ positively selected. The receptor was derived from a man aged 18 to 30 in good health. V gene TRBV2 combines with J gene TRBJ2-7; D is unresolved. CDR3 sequence (DNA): TGTGCCAGCAGTGACTCAAGCCACGAGCAGTACTTC. Protein: CASSDSSHEQYF.